The 16 T cell receptor beta chains presented below share a single source sample, sequenced in a study of blood T cells in healthy people across ages. Sample-barcoded 5' priming and a J-beta primer mix drove a second PCR of about 7 to 11 cycles. TCRdb passed the 5' RACE reads through MiXCR, listing each CDR3 protein once. The repertoire includes some 1.4 million distinct CDR3 sequences, about 43% of them detected once, and 7.9% sits in the top ten. The sequenced sample was blood. All receptors come from a woman under 30 in good health.

V and J are TRBV2 and TRBJ1-6; D is unclear. The CDR3 loop spans 13 amino acids. Germline V lookup: CDR1 SNHLY, CDR2 FYNNEI. Trimming left V 0 bases short and J 11 bases short, with 8 bases between. The CDR3 coding sequence is TGTGCCAGCAGTGAAGCAACCGTGGCACCCCTCCACTTT. Translated: CASSEATVAPLHF.

This chain joins TRBV11-2 and TRBJ2-3; tentative D call: TRBD2 (7 bases). The CDR3 is 17 residues long. The V end lost 5 bases, the J end lost 3 bases, and 21 bases lay between the germline ends. The germline CDR1 and CDR2 sequences are SGHAT and FQNNGV. The CDR3 region is CASSPGDRGGWTDTQYF. The CDR3, as DNA: TGTGCCAGCAGCCCAGGGGACCGCGGGGGTTGGACAGATACGCAGTATTTT.

The chain employs TRBV12-3 or TRBV12-4 and TRBJ2-1, with D perhaps matching TRBD1 (6 bases). The J call is uncertain, as TRBJ2-7 better fits the DNA end. CDR3 length: 14 residues. The CDR3 bases are TGTGCCAGCAGTACAGGGATATCCTACAATGAGCAGTACTTC. Its protein product is CASSTGISYNEQYF.

CDR3 protein: CASSTRIGAREKLFF. CDR3 DNA: TGTGCCAGCAGTACCCGTATTGGGGCACGTGAAAAACTGTTTTTT. The chain has TRBV27 and TRBJ1-4; TRBD1 is a possible D gene (5 bases). This CDR3 has 15 residues. CDR1 is MNHEY, CDR2 SMNVEV, per germline (reference sequence). The V gene lost 5 bases and the J gene lost 7 bases, with 17 bases spanning the gap.

In DNA form, the CDR3 reads TGTGCCAGCAGCCACACCTCTATAGCCAAAAACATTCAGTACTTC. This codes for CASSHTSIAKNIQYF. The chain recombines TRBV3-1 with TRBJ2-4, with no clear D. Trimming removed 3 bases at V and 0 bases at J, with 9 bases between. The CDR3 loop spans 15 amino acids. Looked up from germline, CDR1 is LGHDT and CDR2 is YNNKEL (reference sequence).

The chain has TRBV7-2 and TRBJ1-6; D might be TRBD1 (5 bases). Trimming left V 2 bases short and J 5 bases short, with 10 bases between. CDR1 and CDR2 (germline): SGHTA, FQGNSA. The CDR3 totals 15 residues. CDR3 region: CASSLQGRDNSPLHF. In nucleotides, the CDR3 is TGTGCCAGCAGCTTACAGGGAAGGGATAATTCACCCCTCCACTTT.

CDR3 bases: TGCGCCAGCAGCCAAGAAGGAGGGGTCGTAGGAAAACTGTTTTTT. Protein sequence: CASSQEGGVVGKLFF. The V gene is TRBV4-1, the J gene TRBJ1-4; the D gene is possibly TRBD1 (5 bases). Trimming removed 0 bases at V and 10 bases at J, with 15 bases between. From germline, CDR1 is MGHRA and CDR2 YSYEKL. The CDR3 spans 15 residues.

The chain recombines TRBV2 with TRBJ1-2; no definite D call. The V gene's germline CDR1 is SNHLY and CDR2 FYNNEI. Trimming pared 1 base from V and 4 bases from J, leaving 13 bases between. The CDR3 extends over 15 amino acids. This CDR3 is CASSEEVPRTYGYTF. As DNA, the CDR3 is TGTGCCAGCAGTGAAGAAGTCCCCCGGACCTATGGCTACACCTTC.

The genes are TRBV27 and TRBJ1-1; D ambiguous. Germline V gives CDR1 MNHEY, CDR2 SMNVEV (reference sequence). Trimming left V 4 bases short and J 5 bases short, with 20 bases between. The CDR3 runs 16 residues. CDR3 coding DNA: TGTGCCAGCAGTTATGAAAGGTCGGCGAAGGAGACTGAAGCTTTCTTT. The encoded protein is CASSYERSAKETEAFF.

The chain employs TRBV28 and TRBJ2-6; weak D call: TRBD1 (6 bases). Trimming pared 5 bases from V and 1 base from J, leaving 18 bases between. This CDR3 is 18 amino acids long. Germline V gene lookup returns CDR1 MDHEN and CDR2 SYDVKM. CDR3 DNA: TGTGCCAGCAGTCCCTCAGGCAGGGGCGAATCTGGGGCCAACGTCCTGACTTTC. This codes for CASSPSGRGESGANVLTF.

The V call is TRBV7-3, the J call TRBJ2-1; D is perhaps TRBD2 (5 bases). CDR3 length equals 15 residues. Trimming left V 1 base short and J 6 bases short, with 13 bases between. Looked up from germline, CDR1 is SGHTA and CDR2 is FQGTGA. CDR3 protein: CASSLSGVSVNEQFF. CDR3 in DNA: TGTGCCAGCAGCTTAAGTGGGGTTAGCGTCAATGAGCAGTTCTTC.

This clonotype has just a few counts. The chain carries TRBV18 and TRBJ2-7, with D unclear. CDR1 is KGHSH and CDR2 is LQKENI in the germline V gene. V was trimmed by 2 bases and J by 2 bases, leaving 13 bases between them. The CDR3 covers 15 residues. CDR3: CASSPFPQVTYEQYF. In DNA form, the CDR3 reads TGTGCCAGCTCACCATTCCCCCAGGTAACCTACGAGCAGTACTTC.

Here the CDR3 reads CASSEVAGGPRADTQYF. DNA for the CDR3: TGTGCCAGCAGTGAGGTAGCGGGAGGGCCCCGGGCAGATACGCAGTATTTT. The gene calls are TRBV2 and TRBJ2-3, with 11 bases lining up with TRBD2. Trimming cost V 3 bases and J 4 bases; bases outside gene matches: 9. CDR1 is SNHLY, CDR2 FYNNEI, per germline. The CDR3 sequence is 17 residues long.

Turning to this clonotype: A read error is possible here, since a much larger clone lies one base away. The J gene is TRBJ2-1, the V gene TRBV28, with D unclear. In germline, CDR1 is MDHEN, CDR2 SYDVKM. The CDR3 runs 10 residues. V lost 3 bases and J lost 13, with 7 bases in between. The CDR3 DNA is TGTGCCAGCAGTTTTGAGACCCAGTTCTTC. Amino acids: CASSFETQFF.

Note on this clonotype: This may be a read error: a much more frequent sequence differs by one nucleotide. This rearrangement joins TRBV20-1 to TRBJ2-1, with TRBD2 matching over 14 bases. Germline V CDR1 and CDR2: DFQATT, SNEGSKA (reference sequence). The CDR3 is made up of 15 amino acids. V was clipped by 3 bases and J by 14 bases; unmatched bases: 12. This chain's CDR3 is CSARGLAGVQEVEFF. Here the CDR3 DNA reads TGCAGTGCTAGGGGACTAGCGGGAGTCCAAGAGGTTGAGTTCTTC.

In nucleotides, the CDR3 is TGTGCCAGCTACGCAAGCATCTACGAGCAGTACTTC. Protein sequence: CASYASIYEQYF. V is TRBV6-1 and J is TRBJ2-5; D is ambiguous. The better agreement between TRBJ2-7 and the DNA end casts doubt on the J call. This CDR3 comprises 12 residues. CDR1 and CDR2 from the germline V gene are MNHNS and SASEGT.